This TCR beta chain came from a study of blood T cell repertoires in COVID-19. Repertoires were generated with immunoSEQ multiplex PCR, while TCRdb's copy carries only in-frame clones and drops some. The sample consists of around 280,000 clones, 86% of them appearing once. Sequencing used peripheral blood. This TCR came from a woman in her thirties who had recovered from COVID-19.

The CDR3 sequence is CASSQCTENQPQHF. The CDR3 region has the DNA TGCGCCAGCAGTCAATGTACAGAAAATCAGCCCCAGCATTTT. This chain uses TRBV23-1 with TRBJ1-5; D is unclear. TRBV23-1 is treated as an ORF (open reading frame) with a function not yet certain. The CDR3 totals 14 residues. Trimming removed 1 base from V and 4 bases from J, with 8 bases in between.